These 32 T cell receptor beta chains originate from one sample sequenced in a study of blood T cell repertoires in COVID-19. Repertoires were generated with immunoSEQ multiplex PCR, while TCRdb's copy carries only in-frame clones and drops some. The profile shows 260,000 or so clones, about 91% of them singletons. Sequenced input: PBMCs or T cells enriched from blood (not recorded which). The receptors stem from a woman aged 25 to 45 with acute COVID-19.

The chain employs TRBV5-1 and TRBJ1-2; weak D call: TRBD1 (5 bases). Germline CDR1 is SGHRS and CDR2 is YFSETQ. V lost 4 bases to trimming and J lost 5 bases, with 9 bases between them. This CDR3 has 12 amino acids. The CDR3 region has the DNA TGCGCCAGCAGCGCAGGGAATTATGGCTACACCTTC. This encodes CASSAGNYGYTF.

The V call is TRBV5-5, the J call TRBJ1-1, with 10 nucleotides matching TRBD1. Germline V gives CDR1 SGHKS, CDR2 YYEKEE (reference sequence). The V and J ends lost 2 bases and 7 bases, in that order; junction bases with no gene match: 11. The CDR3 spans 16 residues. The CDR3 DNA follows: TGTGCCAGCAGCTTTCGGGGACAGGGGCCGATGAGTGAAGCTTTCTTT. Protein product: CASSFRGQGPMSEAFF.

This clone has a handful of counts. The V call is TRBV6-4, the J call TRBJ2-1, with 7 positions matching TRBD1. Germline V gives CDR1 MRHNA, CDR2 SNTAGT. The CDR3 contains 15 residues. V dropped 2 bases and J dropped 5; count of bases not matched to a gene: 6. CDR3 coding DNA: TGTGCCAGCAGTGACGGACTGCAGGGGGACAATGAGCAGTTCTTC. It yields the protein CASSDGLQGDNEQFF.

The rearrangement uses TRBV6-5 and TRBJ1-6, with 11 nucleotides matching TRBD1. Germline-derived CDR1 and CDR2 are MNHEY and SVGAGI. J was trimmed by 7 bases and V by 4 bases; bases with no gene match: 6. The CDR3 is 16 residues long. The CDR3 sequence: CASSLVGTGGNSPLHF. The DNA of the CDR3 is TGTGCCAGCAGTTTGGTCGGGACAGGGGGGAATTCACCCCTCCACTTT.

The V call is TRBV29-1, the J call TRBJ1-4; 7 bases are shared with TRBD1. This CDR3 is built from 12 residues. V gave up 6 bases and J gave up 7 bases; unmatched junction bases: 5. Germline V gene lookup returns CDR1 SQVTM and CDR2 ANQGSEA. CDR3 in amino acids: CSVHRGSEKLFF. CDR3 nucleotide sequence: TGCAGCGTCCACAGGGGATCTGAAAAACTGTTTTTT. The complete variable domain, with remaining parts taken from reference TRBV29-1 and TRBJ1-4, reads SAVISQKPSRDICQRGTSLTIQCQVDSQVTMMFWYRQQPGQSLTLIATANQGSEATYESGFVIDKFPISRPNLTFSTLTVSNMSPEDSSIYLCSVHRGSEKLFFGSGTQLSVL.

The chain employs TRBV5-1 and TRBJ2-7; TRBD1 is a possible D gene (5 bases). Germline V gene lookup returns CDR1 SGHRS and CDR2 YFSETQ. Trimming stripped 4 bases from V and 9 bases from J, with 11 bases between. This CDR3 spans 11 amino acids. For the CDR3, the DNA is TGCGCCAGCAGCCCTGGACACACGCAGTACTTC. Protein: CASSPGHTQYF.

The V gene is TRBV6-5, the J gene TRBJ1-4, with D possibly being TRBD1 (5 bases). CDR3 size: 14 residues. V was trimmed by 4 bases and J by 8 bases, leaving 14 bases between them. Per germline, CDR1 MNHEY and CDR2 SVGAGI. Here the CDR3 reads CASSFRRAGEKLFF. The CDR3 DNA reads TGTGCCAGCAGTTTTCGCAGGGCGGGGGAAAAACTGTTTTTT.

CDR3 DNA: TGCACCAGCAGCCAAGATCTTGACAGGCCGTACGAGCAGTACTTC. Protein product: CTSSQDLDRPYEQYF. The V gene is TRBV1, the J gene TRBJ2-7; TRBD1, the D gene given by the table, was not confirmed from the DNA. TRBV1 is marked as a pseudogene. The CDR3 consists of 15 residues.

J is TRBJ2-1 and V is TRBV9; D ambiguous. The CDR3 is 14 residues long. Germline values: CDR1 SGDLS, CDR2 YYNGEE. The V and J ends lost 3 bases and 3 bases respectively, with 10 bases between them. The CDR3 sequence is CASSATYIYNEQFF. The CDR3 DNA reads TGTGCCAGCAGCGCCACTTATATCTACAATGAGCAGTTCTTC.

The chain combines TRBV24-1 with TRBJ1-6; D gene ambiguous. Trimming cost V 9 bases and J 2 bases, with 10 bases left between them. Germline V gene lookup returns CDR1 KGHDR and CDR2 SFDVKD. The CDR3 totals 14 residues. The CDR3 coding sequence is TGTGCCACCCAACATAAAGCCTATAATTCACCCCTCCACTTT. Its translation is CATQHKAYNSPLHF.

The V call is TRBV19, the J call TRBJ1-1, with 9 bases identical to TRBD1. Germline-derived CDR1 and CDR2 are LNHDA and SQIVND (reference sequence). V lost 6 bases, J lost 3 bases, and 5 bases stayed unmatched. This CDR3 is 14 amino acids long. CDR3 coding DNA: TGTGCCAGTAGGGACAGGGGATGGTACACTGAAGCTTTCTTT. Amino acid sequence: CASRDRGWYTEAFF.

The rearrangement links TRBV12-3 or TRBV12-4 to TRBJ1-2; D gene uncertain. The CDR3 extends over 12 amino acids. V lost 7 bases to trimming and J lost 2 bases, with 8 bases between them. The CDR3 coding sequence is TGTGCCAGCAAGAGGGAGAACTATGGCTACACCTTC. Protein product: CASKRENYGYTF.

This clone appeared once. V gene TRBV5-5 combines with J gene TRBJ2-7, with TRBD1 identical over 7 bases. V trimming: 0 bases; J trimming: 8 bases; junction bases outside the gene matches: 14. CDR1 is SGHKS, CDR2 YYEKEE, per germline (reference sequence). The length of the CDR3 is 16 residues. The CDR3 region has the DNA TGTGCCAGCAGCTTGGGGTCCGGACAGGCTAATGAAAAGCAGTACTTC. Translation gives CASSLGSGQANEKQYF.

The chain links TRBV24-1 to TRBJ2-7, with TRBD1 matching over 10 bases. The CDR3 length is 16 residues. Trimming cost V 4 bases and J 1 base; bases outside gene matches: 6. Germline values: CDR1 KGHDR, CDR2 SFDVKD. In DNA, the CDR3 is TGTGCCACCAGTGACACGGGACAGGGGACGTCCTACGAGCAGTACTTC. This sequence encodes CATSDTGQGTSYEQYF.

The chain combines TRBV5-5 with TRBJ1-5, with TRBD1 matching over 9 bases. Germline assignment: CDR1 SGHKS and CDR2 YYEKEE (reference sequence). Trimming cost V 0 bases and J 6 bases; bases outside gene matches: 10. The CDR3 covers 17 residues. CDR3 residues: CASSLAGPDRGVQPQHF. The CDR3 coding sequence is TGTGCCAGCAGCTTGGCGGGGCCTGACAGGGGGGTTCAGCCCCAGCATTTT.

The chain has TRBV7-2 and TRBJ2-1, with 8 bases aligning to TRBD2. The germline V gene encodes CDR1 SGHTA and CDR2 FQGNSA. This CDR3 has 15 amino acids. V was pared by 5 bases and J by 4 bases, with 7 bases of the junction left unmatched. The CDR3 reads CASSPDGGGYNEQFF. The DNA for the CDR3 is TGTGCCAGCAGCCCTGACGGGGGGGGGTACAATGAGCAGTTCTTC.

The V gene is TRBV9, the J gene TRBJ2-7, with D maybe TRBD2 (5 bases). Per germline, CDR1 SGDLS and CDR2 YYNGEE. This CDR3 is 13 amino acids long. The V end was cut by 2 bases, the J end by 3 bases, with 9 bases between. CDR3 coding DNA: TGTGCCAGCAGCGTGGACGGGGACTACGAGCAGTACTTC. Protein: CASSVDGDYEQYF.

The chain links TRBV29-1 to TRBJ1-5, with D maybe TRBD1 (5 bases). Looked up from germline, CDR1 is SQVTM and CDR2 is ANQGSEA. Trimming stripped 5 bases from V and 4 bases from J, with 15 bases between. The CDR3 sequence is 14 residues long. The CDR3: CSVRIGHSNQPQHF. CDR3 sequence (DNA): TGCAGCGTTCGCATTGGACATTCGAATCAGCCCCAGCATTTT.

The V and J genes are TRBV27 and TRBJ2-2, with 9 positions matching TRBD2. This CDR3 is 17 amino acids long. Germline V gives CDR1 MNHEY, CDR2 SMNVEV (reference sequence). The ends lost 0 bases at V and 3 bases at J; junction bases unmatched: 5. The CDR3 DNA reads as TGTGCCAGCAGTTTATCCTCTAGCGGGGCAGACACCGGGGAGCTGTTTTTT. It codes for CASSLSSSGADTGELFF.

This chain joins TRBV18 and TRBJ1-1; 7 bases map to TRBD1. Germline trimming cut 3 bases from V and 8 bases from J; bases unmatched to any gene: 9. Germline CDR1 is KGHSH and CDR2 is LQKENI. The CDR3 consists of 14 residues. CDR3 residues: CASSPRDSPAEAFF. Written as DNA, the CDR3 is TGTGCCAGCTCACCGAGGGACAGCCCGGCAGAAGCTTTCTTT.

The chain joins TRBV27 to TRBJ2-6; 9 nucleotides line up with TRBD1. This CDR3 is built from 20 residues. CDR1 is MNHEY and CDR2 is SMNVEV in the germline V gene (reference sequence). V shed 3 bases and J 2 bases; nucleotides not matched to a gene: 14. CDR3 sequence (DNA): TGTGCCAGCAGTTTTAAGGCGTACCGGGACAGGGTAGCTGGGGCCAACGTCCTGACTTTC. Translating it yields CASSFKAYRDRVAGANVLTF.

CDR3 bases: TGTGCCAGCAGCCTCGGGACTAGCGGGGGGGAAGGCATTCAGTACTTC. Residues: CASSLGTSGGEGIQYF. The chain is built from TRBV3-1 (or the pseudogene TRBV3-2) and TRBJ2-4; 16 nucleotides match TRBD2. Germline V gene data show CDR1 as LGHDT and CDR2 as YNNKEL (reference sequence). The CDR3 loop spans 16 amino acids. V trimming: 4 bases; J trimming: 9 bases; junction bases outside the gene matches: 6.

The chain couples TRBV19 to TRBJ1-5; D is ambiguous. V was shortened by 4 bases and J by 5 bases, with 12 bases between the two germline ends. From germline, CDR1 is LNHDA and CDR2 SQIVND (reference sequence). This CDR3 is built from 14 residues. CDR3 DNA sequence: TGTGCCAGTAGTACACTAGATGAGTATCAGCCCCAGCATTTT. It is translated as CASSTLDEYQPQHF.

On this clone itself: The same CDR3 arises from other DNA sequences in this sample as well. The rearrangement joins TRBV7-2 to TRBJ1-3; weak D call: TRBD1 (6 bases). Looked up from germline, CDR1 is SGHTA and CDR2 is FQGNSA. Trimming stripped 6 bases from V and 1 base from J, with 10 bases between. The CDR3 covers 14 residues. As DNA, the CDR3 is TGTGCCAGCAGTTTGGACAGTTCTGGAAACACCATATATTTT. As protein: CASSLDSSGNTIYF. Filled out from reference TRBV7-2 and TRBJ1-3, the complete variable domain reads GAGVSQSPSNKVTEKGKDVELRCDPISGHTALYWYRQSLGQGLEFLIYFQGNSAPDKSGLPSDRFSAERTGGSVSTLTIQRTQQEDSAVYLCASSLDSSGNTIYFGEGSWLTVV.

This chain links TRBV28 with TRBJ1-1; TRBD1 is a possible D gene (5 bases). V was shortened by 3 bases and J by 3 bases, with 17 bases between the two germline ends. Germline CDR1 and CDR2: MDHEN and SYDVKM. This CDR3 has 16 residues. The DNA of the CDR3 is TGTGCCAGCAGTTTTGCCGGGGGAGGGAGGGACACTGAAGCTTTCTTT. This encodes CASSFAGGGRDTEAFF.

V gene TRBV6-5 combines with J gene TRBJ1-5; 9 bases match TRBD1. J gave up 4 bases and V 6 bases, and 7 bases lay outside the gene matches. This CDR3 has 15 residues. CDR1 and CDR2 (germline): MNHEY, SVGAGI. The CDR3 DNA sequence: TGTGCCAGCAGGTTGACAGGGGGAAGTAATCAGCCCCAGCATTTT. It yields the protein CASRLTGGSNQPQHF.

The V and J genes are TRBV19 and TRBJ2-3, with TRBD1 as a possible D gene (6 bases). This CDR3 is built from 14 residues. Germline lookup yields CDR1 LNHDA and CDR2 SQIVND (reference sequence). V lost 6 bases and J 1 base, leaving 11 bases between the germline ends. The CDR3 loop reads CASSQGIGTDTQYF. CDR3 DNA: TGTGCCAGTAGCCAGGGGATAGGCACAGATACGCAGTATTTT.

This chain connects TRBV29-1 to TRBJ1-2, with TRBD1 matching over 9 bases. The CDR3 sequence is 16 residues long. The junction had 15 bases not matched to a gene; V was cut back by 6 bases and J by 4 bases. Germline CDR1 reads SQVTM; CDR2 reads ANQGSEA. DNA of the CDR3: TGCAGCGTCGCCAGAGGGGGGACAGGGTCTAGCTATGGCTACACCTTC. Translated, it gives CSVARGGTGSSYGYTF. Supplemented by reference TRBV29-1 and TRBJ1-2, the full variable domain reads SAVISQKPSRDICQRGTSLTIQCQVDSQVTMMFWYRQQPGQSLTLIATANQGSEATYESGFVIDKFPISRPNLTFSTLTVSNMSPEDSSIYLCSVARGGTGSSYGYTFGSGTRLTVV.

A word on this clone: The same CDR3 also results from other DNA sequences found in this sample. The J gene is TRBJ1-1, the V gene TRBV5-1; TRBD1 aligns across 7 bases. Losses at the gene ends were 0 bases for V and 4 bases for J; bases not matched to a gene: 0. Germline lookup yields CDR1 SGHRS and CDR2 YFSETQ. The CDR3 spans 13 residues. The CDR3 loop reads CASSLDRGTEAFF. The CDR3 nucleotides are TGCGCCAGCAGCTTGGACAGGGGCACTGAAGCTTTCTTT.

CDR3 in DNA: TGTGCCAGCAGCTTACGGACAGATCAGCCCCAGCATTTT. It specifies CASSLRTDQPQHF. V usage is TRBV7-2 and J usage is TRBJ1-5, with D tentatively TRBD1 (6 bases). The CDR3 is 13 residues long. The V gene lost 2 bases and the J gene lost 5 bases, with 7 bases spanning the gap. From germline, CDR1 is SGHTA and CDR2 FQGNSA. Full variable domain (missing parts from reference TRBV7-2 and TRBJ1-5): GAGVSQSPSNKVTEKGKDVELRCDPISGHTALYWYRQSLGQGLEFLIYFQGNSAPDKSGLPSDRFSAERTGGSVSTLTIQRTQQEDSAVYLCASSLRTDQPQHFGDGTRLSIL.

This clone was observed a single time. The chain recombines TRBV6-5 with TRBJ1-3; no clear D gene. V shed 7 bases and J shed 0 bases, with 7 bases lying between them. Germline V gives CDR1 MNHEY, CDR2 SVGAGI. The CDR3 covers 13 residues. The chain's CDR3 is CASKRRSGNTIYF. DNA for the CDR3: TGTGCCAGCAAGCGCCGCTCTGGAAACACCATATATTTT.

CDR3 region: CASSSGAGQYF. CDR3 sequence (DNA): TGTGCCAGCAGCTCTGGGGCAGGGCAGTACTTC. The rearrangement uses TRBV6-5 and TRBJ2-7, with D possibly TRBD1 on 5 matching bases. Germline V gene lookup returns CDR1 MNHEY and CDR2 SVGAGI. The CDR3 is made up of 11 amino acids. V lost 6 bases and J 9 bases, leaving 12 bases between the germline ends.